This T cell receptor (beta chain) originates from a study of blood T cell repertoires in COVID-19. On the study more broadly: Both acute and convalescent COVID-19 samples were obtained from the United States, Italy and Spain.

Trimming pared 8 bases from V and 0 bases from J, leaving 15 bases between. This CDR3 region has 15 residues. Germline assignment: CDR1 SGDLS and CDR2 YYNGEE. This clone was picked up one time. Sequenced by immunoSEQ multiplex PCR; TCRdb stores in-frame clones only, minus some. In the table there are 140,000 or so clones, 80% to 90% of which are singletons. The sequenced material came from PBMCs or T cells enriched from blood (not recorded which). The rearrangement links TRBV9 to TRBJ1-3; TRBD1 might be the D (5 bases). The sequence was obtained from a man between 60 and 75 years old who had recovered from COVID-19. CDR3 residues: CASSSQEISGNTIYF. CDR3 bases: TGTGCCAGTTCCTCACAGGAGATCTCTGGAAACACCATATATTTT.